The present entry profiles one T cell receptor beta chain with its context. Its antigen is not identified. Deletions cut 1 base from V and 5 bases from J, with 15 bases between. CDR3 length: 15 residues. Germline values: CDR1 SGHTA, CDR2 FQGNSA. Per donor, one heparinised blood draw averaged approximately 120 mL. These data belong to a study of beta chain features in type 1 diabetes. Broader study findings: It was among patients, rather than healthy donors, that naive, central memory and Treg TCRB repertoires appeared more similar. Moderate yet significant TCRB CDR3 shortening was seen in Type 1 diabetes patients in all four CD4+ subsets.

Expressed TCRB transcripts were sequenced after all isolated RNA was converted to cDNA. Profiling relied on immunoSEQ multiplex PCR, and the TCRdb table lists in-frame clones only, not all of them. The sample contains approximately 170,000 clones, roughly 60% of which appear only once. The material sequenced was naive CD4+ T cells from blood. This TCR came from a man aged 25-45 years with type 1 diabetes. V and J are TRBV7-2 and TRBJ2-7; D is uncertain. CDR3 sequence: CASSLDTLTSNEQYF. In nucleotides, the CDR3 is TGTGCCAGCAGCTTAGATACCCTCACTTCCAACGAGCAGTACTTC.